Listed below are T cell receptor beta chains from one sample, sequenced in a study of cytomegalovirus exposure and HLA in healthy donors. The method was immunoSEQ multiplex PCR; TCRdb's version includes in-frame clones alone and lacks a portion of them. The profile shows about 160,000 clones, about 81% of them singletons. The sample was PBMCs. The origin of the receptors is a woman between 18 and 30 years old in good health and CMV-seronegative. CDR3s include the opening cysteine and the closing phenylalanine or tryptophan. D genes are given only for firm matches. Size is stated for part of the rows, as once, few or many counts, or as a class when the clone is expanded.

v_call,d_call,j_call,clone_size,cdr3_nt,cdr3_aa
TRBV6-5,.,TRBJ1-4,.,TGTGCCAGCAGTTACAACTTCGGGAAACTGTTTTTT,CASSYNFGKLFF
TRBV27,.,TRBJ1-5,.,TGTGCCAGCAGGCCTACGCCCGGGATCAATCAGCCCCAGCATTTT,CASRPTPGINQPQHF
TRBV4-1,.,TRBJ2-3,.,TGCGCCAGCAGCCAAGCCAGGGGCACAGATACGCAGTATTTT,CASSQARGTDTQYF
TRBV10-3,TRBD1,TRBJ1-1,.,TGTGCCATCAGTGAGTCTCGGGGACAGATGAACACTGAAGCTTTCTTT,CAISESRGQMNTEAFF
TRBV18,TRBD1,TRBJ2-3,.,TGTGCCAGCTCAGCGTTCGGACAGGCGGGCGCAGATACGCAGTATTTT,CASSAFGQAGADTQYF
TRBV2,.,TRBJ1-1,.,TGTGCCAGCAAAAGCTTTATGAACACTGAAGCTTTCTTT,CASKSFMNTEAFF
TRBV19,TRBD2,TRBJ2-5,.,TGTGCCAGTAGTCCGCTGACTAGCGGGGAAGAGACCCAGTACTTC,CASSPLTSGEETQYF
TRBV12-5,.,TRBJ2-3,once,TGTGCTAGTGGTTTAAACCCTATAAGAGATTTTGCGCAGTATTTT,CASGLNPIRDFAQYF
TRBV6-5,TRBD2,TRBJ2-1,.,TGTGCCAGCAGCACAAGACTAGCGGGAGTTTATGAGCAGTTCTTC,CASSTRLAGVYEQFF
TRBV29-1,TRBD1,TRBJ2-1,once,TGCAGCGTTGACGCGGGACAGGGGAAAAATGAGCAGTTCTTC,CSVDAGQGKNEQFF
TRBV19,TRBD1,TRBJ1-2,.,TGTGCCAGTAGTATAGCCCAGGGGGCTAACTATGGCTACACCTTC,CASSIAQGANYGYTF